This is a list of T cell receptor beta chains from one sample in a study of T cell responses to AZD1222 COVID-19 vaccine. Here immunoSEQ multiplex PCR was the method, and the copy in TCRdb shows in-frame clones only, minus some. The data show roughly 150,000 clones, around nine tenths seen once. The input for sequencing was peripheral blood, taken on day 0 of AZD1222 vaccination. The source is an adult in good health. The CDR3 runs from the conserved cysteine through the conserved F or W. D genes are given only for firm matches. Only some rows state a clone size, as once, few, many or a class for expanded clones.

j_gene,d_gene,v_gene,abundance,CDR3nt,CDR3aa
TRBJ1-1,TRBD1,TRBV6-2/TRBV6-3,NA,TGTGCCAGCAGTACGACAGGGGCCGCTTTCTTT,CASSTTGAAFF
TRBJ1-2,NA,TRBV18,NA,TGTGCCAGCTCACCGGTATCTCAAGGCTACACCTTC,CASSPVSQGYTF
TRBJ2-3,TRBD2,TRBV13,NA,TGTGCCAGCAGCTTAGGTTTTGACGGGAGGAGCACAGATACGCAGTATTTT,CASSLGFDGRSTDTQYF
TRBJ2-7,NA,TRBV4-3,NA,TGCGCCAGCAGCCAAGATGCGCAGACCTACGAGCAGTACTTC,CASSQDAQTYEQYF
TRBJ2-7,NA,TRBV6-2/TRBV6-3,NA,TGTGCCAGCAGTTCCCACCGCCTGACAGACTACGAGCAGTACTTC,CASSSHRLTDYEQYF
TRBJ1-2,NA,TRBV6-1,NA,TGTGCCAGCAGTGAATTACCGCCAGGGCCCCATGGCTACACCTTC,CASSELPPGPHGYTF
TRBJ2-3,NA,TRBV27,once,TGTGCCAGCAGTTTTAACTACCGCACAGATACGCAGTATTTT,CASSFNYRTDTQYF
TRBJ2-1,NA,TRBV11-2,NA,TGTGCCAGCAGCTTAGGGCCGGGACGGGGGGCCAATGAGCAGTTCTTC,CASSLGPGRGANEQFF
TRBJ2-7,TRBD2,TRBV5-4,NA,TGTGCCAGCAGCTTTCCGGCGGGAGGGCTTAACGAGCAGTACTTC,CASSFPAGGLNEQYF
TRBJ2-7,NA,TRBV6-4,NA,TGTGCCAGCAATACGGGACTCCCCCCTTGGGCATACGAGCAGTACTTC,CASNTGLPPWAYEQYF
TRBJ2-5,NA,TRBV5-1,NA,TGCGCCAGCAGCTTGGGGGGGTGGCAAGAGACCCAGTACTTC,CASSLGGWQETQYF
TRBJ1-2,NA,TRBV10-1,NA,TGCGCCAGCAGTGATGGCTATGGCTACACCTTC,CASSDGYGYTF
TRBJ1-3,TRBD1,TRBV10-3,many,TGTGCCATCAGTGTGACAGGGGATAGGAACACCATATATTTT,CAISVTGDRNTIYF
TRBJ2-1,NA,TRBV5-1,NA,TGCGCCAGCAGCTTGGCAGCGGCCAATGAGCAGTTCTTC,CASSLAAANEQFF
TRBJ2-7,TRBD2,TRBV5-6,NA,TGTGCCAGCAGCTTGGCGACTAGCGGGAACCCGTACGAGCAGTACTTC,CASSLATSGNPYEQYF
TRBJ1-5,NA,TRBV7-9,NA,TGTGCCAGCAGCCCTGGGGGGGGAGGCAATCAGCCCCAGCATTTT,CASSPGGGGNQPQHF
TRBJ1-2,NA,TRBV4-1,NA,TGCGCCAGCAGCCTGAGACCGGGACCCGCCGGGCATGGCTACACCTTC,CASSLRPGPAGHGYTF
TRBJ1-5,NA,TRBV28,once,TGTGCCAGCAGTTTGGCAGAAAGCAATCAGCCCCAGCATTTT,CASSLAESNQPQHF
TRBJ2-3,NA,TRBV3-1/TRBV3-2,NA,TGTGCCAGCAGCCAAGACCACGGGGGTTTCGTGTATTTT,CASSQDHGGFVYF
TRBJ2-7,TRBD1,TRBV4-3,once,TGCGCCAGCAGCGCAGCGGACAGGGGCTACGAGCAGTACTTC,CASSAADRGYEQYF
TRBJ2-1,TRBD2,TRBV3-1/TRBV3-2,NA,TGTGCCAGCAGCCTATGGCACCTAGCGGGAGGGGTCACGGAGCAGTTCTTC,CASSLWHLAGGVTEQFF
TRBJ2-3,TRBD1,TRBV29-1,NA,TGCAGCGTGGTAGGACAGGGCACAGATACGCAGTATTTT,CSVVGQGTDTQYF
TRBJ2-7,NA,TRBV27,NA,TGTGCCAGCAGTTTAGCAGGGAACCCCTACGAGCAGTACTTC,CASSLAGNPYEQYF
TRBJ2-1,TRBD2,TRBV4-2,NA,TGTGCCAGCAGCCAACCGGGACTAGCGGGATCCAATTCCTACAATGAGCAGTTCTTC,CASSQPGLAGSNSYNEQFF
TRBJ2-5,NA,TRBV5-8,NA,TGTGCCAGCAGCTTGTCGGAACACTTC,CASSLSEHF
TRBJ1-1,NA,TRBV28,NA,TGTGCCAGCCGGCTCGGGGACACTGAAGCTTTCTTT,CASRLGDTEAFF
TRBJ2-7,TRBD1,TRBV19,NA,TGTGCCAGTAGTATTGCGCAGGGGGTGACCTACGAGCAGTACTTC,CASSIAQGVTYEQYF
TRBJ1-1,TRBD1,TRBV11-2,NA,TGTGCCAGCAGCTTAGGGCGCGGGACAGGGGTTAAGACCACTGAAGCTTTCTTT,CASSLGRGTGVKTTEAFF
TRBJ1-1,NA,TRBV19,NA,TGTGCCAGTGCCGTAGGGGTGTTCGGGAACACTGAAGCTTTCTTT,CASAVGVFGNTEAFF
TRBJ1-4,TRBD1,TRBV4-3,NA,TGCGCCAGCAGCCAAGAAATCAAGCCTTACAGGGGGCAAGATGAAAAACTGTTTTTT,CASSQEIKPYRGQDEKLFF
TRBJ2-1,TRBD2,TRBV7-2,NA,TGTGCCAGCAGCTTAGTAGCGGGAGTCTACAATGAGCAGTTCTTC,CASSLVAGVYNEQFF
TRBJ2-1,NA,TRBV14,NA,TGTGCCAGCAGCCAATTACTTCTCTACAATGAGCAGTTCTTC,CASSQLLLYNEQFF
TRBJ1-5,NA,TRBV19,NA,TGTGCCAGTAGTATCGATTGGGGGGGCAATCAGCCCCAGCATTTT,CASSIDWGGNQPQHF
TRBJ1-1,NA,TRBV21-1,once,TGTGCCAGCAGCAAAGTGAGGCAGCTGATCATGAACACTGAAGCTTTCTTT,CASSKVRQLIMNTEAFF
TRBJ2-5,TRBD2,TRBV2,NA,TGTGCCAGCAGCCACGGGCTAGCGGGAGGGGGGGAGACCCAGTACTTC,CASSHGLAGGGETQYF
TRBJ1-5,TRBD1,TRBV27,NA,TGTGCCAGCAGTTCGGACAGGGAACTAAATCAGCCCCAGCATTTT,CASSSDRELNQPQHF
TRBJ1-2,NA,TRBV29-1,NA,TGCAGCGTTGAGAGAGTGTCAGGGGCGGCCTTCTATGGCTACACCTTC,CSVERVSGAAFYGYTF
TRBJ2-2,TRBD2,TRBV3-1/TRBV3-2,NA,TGTGCCAGCAGGGGCGGGACTAGCCCTACCCACGGGGAGCTGTTTTTT,CASRGGTSPTHGELFF
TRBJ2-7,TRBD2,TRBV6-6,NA,TGTGCCAGCAGTTATTGGACTAGCGGGAGTTACGAGCAGTACTTC,CASSYWTSGSYEQYF
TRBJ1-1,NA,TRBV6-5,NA,TGTGCCAGCAATTCGCCGGGGGCTGAAGCTTTCTTT,CASNSPGAEAFF
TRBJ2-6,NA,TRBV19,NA,TGTGCCAGTAGTATAGCCTCTGGGGCCAACGTCCTGACTTTC,CASSIASGANVLTF
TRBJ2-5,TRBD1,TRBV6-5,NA,TGTGCCAGCAGAAACAGGGGTGAGACCCAGTACTTC,CASRNRGETQYF
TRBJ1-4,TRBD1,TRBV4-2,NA,TGTGCCAGCAGCCGATATACAGGGGTTGATGAAAAACTGTTTTTT,CASSRYTGVDEKLFF
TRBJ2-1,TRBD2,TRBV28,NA,TGTGCCAGCAACCCACTAGCGTACTACTACAATGAGCAGTTCTTC,CASNPLAYYYNEQFF
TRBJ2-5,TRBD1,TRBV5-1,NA,TGCGCCAGCAGCTTGGGGGACAGCAGCAACCAAGAGACCCAGTACTTC,CASSLGDSSNQETQYF
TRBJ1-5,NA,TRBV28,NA,TGTGCCAGCAGCCACCCTTCGCAGGGCGGGGGATATAGCAATCAGCCCCAGCATTTT,CASSHPSQGGGYSNQPQHF
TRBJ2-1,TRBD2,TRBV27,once,TGTGCCAGCAGCATACAGCTGGGGACTATGAAGTACAATGAGCAGTTCTTC,CASSIQLGTMKYNEQFF
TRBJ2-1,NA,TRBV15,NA,TGTGCCACCAGCGTACAGGCGAACCCCTACAATGAGCAGTTCTTC,CATSVQANPYNEQFF
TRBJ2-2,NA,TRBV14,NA,TGTGCCAGCAGCCAACAGAACACCGGGGAGCTGTTTTTT,CASSQQNTGELFF
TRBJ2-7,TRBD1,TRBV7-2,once,TGTGCCAGCAGCTTAAAAGGGGGCCCAAAATCCTACGAGCAGTACTTC,CASSLKGGPKSYEQYF
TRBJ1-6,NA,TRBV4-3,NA,TGCGCCAGCAGCCAAGATGGAAGGGGAGGTAATTCACCCCTCCACTTT,CASSQDGRGGNSPLHF
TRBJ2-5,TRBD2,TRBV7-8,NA,TGTGCCAGCAGCTTAGCGGCGGGAGGGCCCCCAGAGACCCAGTACTTC,CASSLAAGGPPETQYF
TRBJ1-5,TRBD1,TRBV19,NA,TGTGCCAGTAGGGACAGGGGTCGAAGCAATCAGCCCCAGCATTTT,CASRDRGRSNQPQHF
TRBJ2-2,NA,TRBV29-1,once,TGCAGCGGTATACTCGGTTTCACCGGGGAGCTGTTTTTT,CSGILGFTGELFF
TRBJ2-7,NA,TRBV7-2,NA,TGTGCCAGCAGCCCGGGGACTGTGACTCAGTACTTC,CASSPGTVTQYF
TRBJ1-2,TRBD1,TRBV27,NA,TGTGCCAGCAGTGCCACAGGGGGACATGGCTACACCTTC,CASSATGGHGYTF